The clone carrying this TCR beta chain has a count of ten or more. Its antigen remains unknown. Donors ranged from 6 to 90 years old and were healthy Caucasians in Russia. This specimen comes from a study of blood T cells in healthy people across ages. Alongside a J-beta primer mix, a sample-barcoded 5' primer served in a second PCR lasting about 7 to 12 cycles. TCRdb ran MiXCR on the 5' RACE reads and lists one entry per CDR3 protein. The sample consists of fewer than 900,000 distinct CDR3 sequences, around 34% of them appearing once. The CDR3 loop spans 17 amino acids. The germline V gene encodes CDR1 LGHNA and CDR2 YSLEER. V shed 2 bases, J shed 0 bases, and the junction held 8 bases outside the gene matches. Study-level results: Older age went with lower TCR beta diversity per million T cells, in a roughly linear way. When one million T cells were used, diversity estimates were thought to be underestimates.

The sample consisted of blood. This receptor was taken from a man younger than 35 in good health. The chain employs TRBV4-3 and TRBJ2-5; TRBD2 aligns across 8 bases. In DNA, the CDR3 is TGCGCCAGCAGCCAATCCCGTAGCGGGAACTACCAAGAGACCCAGTACTTC. Translating it yields CASSQSRSGNYQETQYF.